Given below is one T cell receptor (beta chain) in context. Its antigen is not identified. This CDR3 is also generated by other DNA sequences in the sample. This sample was taken from a study of T cells in localized non-small cell lung cancer. Profiling relied on immunoSEQ multiplex PCR, and the TCRdb table lists in-frame clones only, not all of them. The sample includes approximately 28,000 clones, roughly 84% of them seen just once. Trimming shortened V by 1 base and J by 3 bases, and 3 bases separated the two germline ends. CDR3 length equals 11 residues. Germline V gives CDR1 DFQATT, CDR2 SNEGSKA (reference sequence). Whole-study findings and limits: Longer overall survival was linked to higher blood T cell density. Exceeding tumor, uninvolved adjacent lung had the highest T cell clonality. Only one tumor region went through sequencing, so heterogeneity may still be there. Adjacent lung tissue had a median about 58 of the top 100 clones found in the tumor.

The sample here was peripheral blood mononuclear cells, taken before any cancer treatment. The sequence was collected from a man aged 40 to 69 with stage III lung adenocarcinoma. V gene TRBV20-1 combines with J gene TRBJ1-2; D remains unclear. CDR3 sequence (DNA): TGCAGTGCTAGAGTGGACTATGGCTACACCTTC. Translating it yields CSARVDYGYTF.